This is a list of T cell receptor beta chains from one sample in a study of blood T cell repertoires in COVID-19. Profiled with immunoSEQ multiplex PCR; TCRdb holds only in-frame clones, not every one. Here the sample spans approximately 210,000 clones, roughly four fifths being singletons. Sequencing used PBMCs or T cells enriched from blood (not recorded which). The receptors were sampled from a man aged 35-49 years who had recovered from COVID-19. CDR3s include the opening cysteine and the closing phenylalanine or tryptophan. A D gene is named only where the DNA matches it firmly. Only part of the rows carry a size: once, few, many, or a class if the clone is expanded.

TGTGCCAGCAGTTCCACCCCACTTAGACTAGCGGGCTTCACAGATACGCAGTATTTT CASSSTPLRLAGFTDTQYF TRBV27 - TRBJ2-3 TRBD2
TGTGCCAGCAGGCCGGGACTAAGCACAGATACGCAGTATTTT CASRPGLSTDTQYF TRBV6-5 - TRBJ2-3 TRBD2
TGTGCCAGCAGCCAGGCCGGACTAGCGGGAGGGCATACCTACAATGAGCAGTTCTTC CASSQAGLAGGHTYNEQFF TRBV4-2 - TRBJ2-1 TRBD2
TGCAGCGTTGACAGGGGGCGCAGGTCGGACACTGAAGCTTTCTTT CSVDRGRRSDTEAFF TRBV29-1 - TRBJ1-1 TRBD1
TGTGCCAGCAGTTACCGGGACTCAACTGGCTACACCTTC CASSYRDSTGYTF TRBV6-5 - TRBJ1-2 -
TGCGCCAGCAGCCTACCTCGACAGGGAACTGAAGCTTTCTTT CASSLPRQGTEAFF TRBV4-1 - TRBJ1-1 TRBD1
TGCGCCAGCAGCTTGAAATTAAGGGATGGTAGGGGAAACTATGGCTACACCTTC CASSLKLRDGRGNYGYTF TRBV5-1 - TRBJ1-2 -
TGTGCCAGCAGCCTCAGGACTAGCGGGCAAGAGACCCAGTACTTC CASSLRTSGQETQYF TRBV11-2 - TRBJ2-5 TRBD2
TGCGCCAGCAGCTTGAGTACAGGGGTTGGAGAGACCCAGTACTTC CASSLSTGVGETQYF TRBV5-1 once TRBJ2-5 TRBD1
TGTGCCAGCAGTCTCAGACAGTATGATCAGCCCCAGCATTTT CASSLRQYDQPQHF TRBV6-5 - TRBJ1-5 -
TGCAGCGTTGAGTCCCAGGGGGTCACCGGGGAGCTGTTTTTT CSVESQGVTGELFF TRBV29-1 - TRBJ2-2 TRBD1
TGTGCCAGCAGCCCGGGACAGGGATGGGGCTACACCTTC CASSPGQGWGYTF TRBV5-5 few TRBJ1-2 TRBD1
TGTGCCTGGAGTTATCAGGGGAATCAGCCCCAGCATTTT CAWSYQGNQPQHF TRBV30 - TRBJ1-5 -
TGTGCCAGCAGTAAGAGTAGTCCCCCTAACTATGGCTACACCTTC CASSKSSPPNYGYTF TRBV27 - TRBJ1-2 -
TGTGCCAGCAGCCCAATACAGGAGTCTGGCTACACCTTC CASSPIQESGYTF TRBV7-2 - TRBJ1-2 -
TGCGCCAGCAGCCTTGACCGGCCAGGGACCCAGTACTTC CASSLDRPGTQYF TRBV4-3 - TRBJ2-5 -
TGTGCCAGCAGTTTATATGGGGCTCAAGAGACCCAGTACTTC CASSLYGAQETQYF TRBV27 few TRBJ2-5 -
TGTGCCAGTAGTATTCGGCAGGGGGCCACTGAAGCTTTCTTT CASSIRQGATEAFF TRBV19 - TRBJ1-1 TRBD1
TGTGCCAGCAGCGGTAGGACTCCGGAAGCTAACTATGGCTACACCTTC CASSGRTPEANYGYTF TRBV7-2 - TRBJ1-2 -
TGTGCCAGCAGTACAGGGGCAACGAACACCGGGGAGCTGTTTTTT CASSTGATNTGELFF TRBV7-2 - TRBJ2-2 TRBD1
TGTGCCAGCAGTGATCAGACAGGGGGGAACACTGAAGCTTTCTTT CASSDQTGGNTEAFF TRBV6-1 - TRBJ1-1 TRBD1
TGTGCCAGCAGCTTAGCCCCCCCTGGACCTAGCGGGGATCTCCAAGAGACCCAGTACTTC CASSLAPPGPSGDLQETQYF TRBV7-6 - TRBJ2-5 TRBD2
TGCAGTGCTAGTAACCGCGAGGCGCGGGCGAACAATGAGCAGTTCTTC CSASNREARANNEQFF TRBV20-1 - TRBJ2-1 -
TGTGCCTGGAGATTCAGGACCAAGGGGGCCGGGGAGCTGTTTTTT CAWRFRTKGAGELFF TRBV30 - TRBJ2-2 -
TGTGCCAGCAGGGAGCGGGGCCGGCGGTACTTC CASRERGRRYF TRBV12-3/TRBV12-4 - TRBJ2-4 TRBD2
TGTGCCAGCAGTTTAGGGGGACTCACTGAAGCTTTCTTT CASSLGGLTEAFF TRBV27 once TRBJ1-1 -
TGCAGTGCTAGTTATAGTCAGGGTACAGATACGCAGTATTTT CSASYSQGTDTQYF TRBV20-1 - TRBJ2-3 -
TGTGCCAGCACCCCCTCCCAGGGGAACACTGAAGCTTTCTTT CASTPSQGNTEAFF TRBV7-9 - TRBJ1-1 -
TGCGCCAGCAGCCCTGTGCTGGGAGGGCTTACTAACTATGGCTACACCTTC CASSPVLGGLTNYGYTF TRBV4-3 - TRBJ1-2 -
TGTGCCAGCAGTTCGGGCAGGGCGCATGGCTACACCTTC CASSSGRAHGYTF TRBV28 - TRBJ1-2 -
TGTGCCAGCACCGAAACATGGGACAGTAGAGTGGGTGAAGCTTTCTTT CASTETWDSRVGEAFF TRBV2 - TRBJ1-1 TRBD1
TGTGCCAGCGGCCCTCCCGGGACAGTCTATGGCTACACCTTC CASGPPGTVYGYTF TRBV6-2/TRBV6-3 - TRBJ1-2 TRBD1
TGTGCCAGCAGACCCCCGGGACTGCCGGCCAATGAGCAGTTCTTC CASRPPGLPANEQFF TRBV28 - TRBJ2-1 -
TGTGCCAGCAGCCCTGGCCACCGCTATAATTCACCCCTCCACTTT CASSPGHRYNSPLHF TRBV9 - TRBJ1-6 -
TGTGCCAGCAGCTTAAAAGGGGGTGGGCTCACTGAAGCTTTCTTT CASSLKGGGLTEAFF TRBV7-3 - TRBJ1-1 -
TGTGCCAGCAGTCCCTCTAACCCCATACGCGAGAACTACGAGCAGTACTTC CASSPSNPIRENYEQYF TRBV6-2/TRBV6-3 once TRBJ2-7 -
TGCGCCAGCAGCCAACAACTGAACACCGGGGAGCTGTTTTTT CASSQQLNTGELFF TRBV4-1 - TRBJ2-2 -
TGCAGCGTTCTCCCGTTCCAGGGCCCCCATTTTGGAGGCTACACCTTC CSVLPFQGPHFGGYTF TRBV29-1 - TRBJ1-2 -
TGTGCCAGTCTACTAGCGGGGAGCTCTGGGGCCAACGTCCTGACTTTC CASLLAGSSGANVLTF TRBV19 - TRBJ2-6 TRBD2
TGTGCCAGCAGAAACAGGGGCCCAGAGACCCAGTACTTC CASRNRGPETQYF TRBV2 few TRBJ2-5 TRBD1
TGTGCCAGCATGAGGGATCTGACCTACGAGCAGTACTTC CASMRDLTYEQYF TRBV28 - TRBJ2-7 -
TGTGCCAGCAGCCAAGTGACAGTACGCGGCTACACCTTC CASSQVTVRGYTF TRBV14 few TRBJ1-2 -
TGTGCCAGCAGCGCCCGGGACAGGGGGCGGGATGAGCAGTTCTTC CASSARDRGRDEQFF TRBV7-2 - TRBJ2-1 TRBD1
TGTGCCAGCAGTTTTGGGGGGATGACCTATAATTCACCCCTCCACTTT CASSFGGMTYNSPLHF TRBV28 - TRBJ1-6 -
TGCGCCAGCAGCCAAGCCGTCGGTCTGCTCTATGGCTACACCTTC CASSQAVGLLYGYTF TRBV4-1 - TRBJ1-2 -
TGTGCCAGCAGCGCCGGACAGGCCCTCTACGAGCAGTACTTC CASSAGQALYEQYF TRBV5-6 - TRBJ2-7 TRBD1
TGTGCCAGCAGCTTAGCTACTAGCGGGAGGGTAGGGGCCCAGTACTTC CASSLATSGRVGAQYF TRBV7-2 - TRBJ2-5 TRBD2
TGTGCCAGCAGCCTGTTCGGGAGCAGGACAGATACGCAGTATTTT CASSLFGSRTDTQYF TRBV13 few TRBJ2-3 -
TGTGCCAGCAGCTTAGAGGGGTACGGTCCATCTGCCCTCCACTTT CASSLEGYGPSALHF TRBV7-6 - TRBJ1-6 -
TGTGCCAGTAGTATCCTTACTAGCAATGAGCAGTTCTTC CASSILTSNEQFF TRBV19 - TRBJ2-1 -
TGTGCCAGCAGGGATAGCCTAGATGAGCAGTTCTTC CASRDSLDEQFF TRBV28 - TRBJ2-1 -
TGTGCCAGCAGTTACGATCAGGGGCGGCCTAACACTGAAGCTTTCTTT CASSYDQGRPNTEAFF TRBV6-5 - TRBJ1-1 -
TGTGCCAGCAGCCCCAAGACAGGGTCTTACTCTGGGGCCAACGTCCTGACTTTC CASSPKTGSYSGANVLTF TRBV5-6 - TRBJ2-6 TRBD1
TGTGCCAGCAGTGAAGCATCCGTCTACGAGCAGTACTTC CASSEASVYEQYF TRBV6-1 - TRBJ2-7 -